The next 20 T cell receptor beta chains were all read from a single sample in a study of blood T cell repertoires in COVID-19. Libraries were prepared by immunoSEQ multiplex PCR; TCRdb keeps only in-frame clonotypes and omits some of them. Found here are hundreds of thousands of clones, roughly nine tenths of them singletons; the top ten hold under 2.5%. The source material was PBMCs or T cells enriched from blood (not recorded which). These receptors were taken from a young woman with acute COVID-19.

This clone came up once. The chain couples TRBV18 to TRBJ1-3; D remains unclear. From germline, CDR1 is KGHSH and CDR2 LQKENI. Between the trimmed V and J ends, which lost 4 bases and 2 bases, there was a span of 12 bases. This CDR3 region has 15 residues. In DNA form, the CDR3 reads TGTGCCAGCTCACAAGTCGGGGAAACTGGAAACACCATATATTTT. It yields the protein CASSQVGETGNTIYF. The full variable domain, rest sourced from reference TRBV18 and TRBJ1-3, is NAGVMQNPRHLVRRRGQEARLRCSPMKGHSHVYWYRQLPEEGLKFMVYLQKENIIDESGMPKERFSAEFPKEGPSILRIQQVVRGDSAAYFCASSQVGETGNTIYFGEGSWLTVV.

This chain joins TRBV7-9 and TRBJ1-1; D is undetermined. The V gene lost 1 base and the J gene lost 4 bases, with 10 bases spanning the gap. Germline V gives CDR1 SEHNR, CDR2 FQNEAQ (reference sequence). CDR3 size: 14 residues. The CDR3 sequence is CASSLDGRGTEAFF. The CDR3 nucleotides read TGTGCCAGCAGCTTAGACGGTCGGGGCACTGAAGCTTTCTTT.

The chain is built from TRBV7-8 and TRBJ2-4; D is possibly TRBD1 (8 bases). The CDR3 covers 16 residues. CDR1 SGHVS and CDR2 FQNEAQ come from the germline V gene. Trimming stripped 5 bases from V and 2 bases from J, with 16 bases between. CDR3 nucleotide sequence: TGTGCCAGCAGCCCTAACAGGGGGGGCACCAAAAACATTCAGTACTTC. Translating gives CASSPNRGGTKNIQYF.

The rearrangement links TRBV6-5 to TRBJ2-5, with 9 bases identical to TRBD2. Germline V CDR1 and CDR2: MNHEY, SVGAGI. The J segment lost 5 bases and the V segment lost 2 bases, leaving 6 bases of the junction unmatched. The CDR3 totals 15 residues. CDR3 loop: CASSYTSGRGETQYF. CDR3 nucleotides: TGTGCCAGCAGTTACACTAGCGGGCGTGGGGAGACCCAGTACTTC.

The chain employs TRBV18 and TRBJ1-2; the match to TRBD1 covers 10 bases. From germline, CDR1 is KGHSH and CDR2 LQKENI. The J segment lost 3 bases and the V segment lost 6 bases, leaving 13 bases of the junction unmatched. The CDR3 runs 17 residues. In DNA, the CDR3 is TGTGCCAGCTCCCACGAACAAGACAGGGGGCCTGACTATGGCTACACCTTC. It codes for CASSHEQDRGPDYGYTF.

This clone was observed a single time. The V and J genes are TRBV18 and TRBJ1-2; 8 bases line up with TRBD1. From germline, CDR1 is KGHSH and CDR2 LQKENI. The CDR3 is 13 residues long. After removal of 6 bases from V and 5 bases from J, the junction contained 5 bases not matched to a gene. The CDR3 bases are TGTGCCAGCTCTCTGGGACAGGATTATGGCTACACCTTC. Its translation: CASSLGQDYGYTF.

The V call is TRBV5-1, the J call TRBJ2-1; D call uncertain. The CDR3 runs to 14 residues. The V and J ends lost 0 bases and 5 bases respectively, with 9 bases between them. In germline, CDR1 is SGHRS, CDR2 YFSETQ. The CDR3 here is CASSLAISNNEQFF. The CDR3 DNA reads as TGCGCCAGCAGCTTGGCAATTAGTAACAATGAGCAGTTCTTC.

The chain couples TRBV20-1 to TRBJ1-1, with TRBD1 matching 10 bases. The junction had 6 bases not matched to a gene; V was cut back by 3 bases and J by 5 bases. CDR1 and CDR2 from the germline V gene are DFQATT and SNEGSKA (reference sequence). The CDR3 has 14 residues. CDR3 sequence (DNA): TGCAGTGCTAGTGCCGACAGGGGGCTAACTGAAGCTTTCTTT. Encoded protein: CSASADRGLTEAFF.

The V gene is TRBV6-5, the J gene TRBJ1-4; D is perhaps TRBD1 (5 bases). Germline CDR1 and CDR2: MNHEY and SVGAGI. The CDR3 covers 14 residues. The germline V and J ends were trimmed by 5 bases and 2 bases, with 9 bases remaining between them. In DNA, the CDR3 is TGTGCCAGCAGTCCGCGACAGACTAATGAAAAACTGTTTTTT. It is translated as CASSPRQTNEKLFF.

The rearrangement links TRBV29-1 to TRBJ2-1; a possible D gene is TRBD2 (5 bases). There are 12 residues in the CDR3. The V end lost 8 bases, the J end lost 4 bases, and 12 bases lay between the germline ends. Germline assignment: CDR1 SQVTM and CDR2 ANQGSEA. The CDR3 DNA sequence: TGCAGCTCATTGAGGGAGTACAATGAGCAGTTCTTC. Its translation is CSSLREYNEQFF.

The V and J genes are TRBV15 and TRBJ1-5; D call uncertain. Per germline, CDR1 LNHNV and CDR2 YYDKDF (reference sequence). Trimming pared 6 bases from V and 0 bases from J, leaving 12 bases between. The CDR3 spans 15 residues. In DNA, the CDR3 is TGTGCCACCAGGGAGAGATTGGATAGCAATCAGCCCCAGCATTTT. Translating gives CATRERLDSNQPQHF. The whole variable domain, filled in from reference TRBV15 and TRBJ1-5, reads DAMVIQNPRYQVTQFGKPVTLSCSQTLNHNVMYWYQQKSSQAPKLLFHYYDKDFNNEADTPDNFQSRRPNTSFCFLDIRSPGLGDTAMYLCATRERLDSNQPQHFGDGTRLSIL.

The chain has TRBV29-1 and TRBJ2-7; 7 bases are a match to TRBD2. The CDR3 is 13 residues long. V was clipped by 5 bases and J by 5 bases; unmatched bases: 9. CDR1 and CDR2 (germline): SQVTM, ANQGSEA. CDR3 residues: CSVLKGGNDEQYF. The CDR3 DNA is TGCAGCGTTTTGAAGGGAGGGAATGACGAGCAGTACTTC.

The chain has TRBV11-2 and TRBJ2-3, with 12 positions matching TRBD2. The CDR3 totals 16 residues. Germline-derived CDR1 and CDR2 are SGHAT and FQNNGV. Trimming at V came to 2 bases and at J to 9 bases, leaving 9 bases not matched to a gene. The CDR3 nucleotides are TGTGCCAGCAGCTTACGGACTAGCGGGGCCTTGGACACGCAGTATTTT. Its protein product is CASSLRTSGALDTQYF.

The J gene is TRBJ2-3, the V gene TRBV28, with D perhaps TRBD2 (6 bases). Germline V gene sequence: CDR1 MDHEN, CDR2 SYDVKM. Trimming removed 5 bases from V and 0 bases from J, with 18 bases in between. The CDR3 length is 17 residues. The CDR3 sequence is CASSPDYPSASTDTQYF. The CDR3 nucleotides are TGTGCCAGCAGTCCGGACTACCCAAGTGCTAGCACAGATACGCAGTATTTT.

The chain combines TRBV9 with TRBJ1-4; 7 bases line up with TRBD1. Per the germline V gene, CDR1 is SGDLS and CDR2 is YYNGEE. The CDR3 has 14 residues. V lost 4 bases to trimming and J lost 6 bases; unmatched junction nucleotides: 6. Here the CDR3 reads CASSPRGTDEKLFF. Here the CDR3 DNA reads TGTGCCAGCAGCCCCCGGGGGACAGATGAAAAACTGTTTTTT.

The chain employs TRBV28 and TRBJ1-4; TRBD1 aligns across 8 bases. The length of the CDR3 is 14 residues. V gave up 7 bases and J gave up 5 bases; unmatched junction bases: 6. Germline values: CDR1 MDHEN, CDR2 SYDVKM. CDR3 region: CASIVGTGNEKLFF. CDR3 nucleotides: TGTGCCAGCATAGTAGGGACAGGAAATGAAAAACTGTTTTTT.

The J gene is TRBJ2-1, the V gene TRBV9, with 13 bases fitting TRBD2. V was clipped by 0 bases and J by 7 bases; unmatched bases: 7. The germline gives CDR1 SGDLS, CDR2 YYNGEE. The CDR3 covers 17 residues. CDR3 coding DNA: TGTGCCAGCAGCGTAGGGACTAGCGGGAGCGGGAGGAATGAGCAGTTCTTC. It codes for CASSVGTSGSGRNEQFF.

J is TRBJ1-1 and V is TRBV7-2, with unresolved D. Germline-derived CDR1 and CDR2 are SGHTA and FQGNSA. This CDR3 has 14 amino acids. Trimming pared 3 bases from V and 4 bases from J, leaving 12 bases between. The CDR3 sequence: CASSFQPGGTEAFF. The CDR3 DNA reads TGTGCCAGCAGCTTCCAACCCGGCGGCACTGAAGCTTTCTTT.

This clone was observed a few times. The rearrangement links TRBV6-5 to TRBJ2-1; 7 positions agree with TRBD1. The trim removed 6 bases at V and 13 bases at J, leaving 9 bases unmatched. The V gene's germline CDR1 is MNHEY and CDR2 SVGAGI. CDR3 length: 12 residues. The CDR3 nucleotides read TGTGCCAGCAGATCGTTCCGGGACAGACAGTTCTTC. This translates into CASRSFRDRQFF.

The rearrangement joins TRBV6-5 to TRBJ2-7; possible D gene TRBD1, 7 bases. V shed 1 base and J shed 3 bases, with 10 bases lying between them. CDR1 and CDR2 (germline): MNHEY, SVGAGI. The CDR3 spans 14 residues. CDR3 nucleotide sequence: TGTGCCAGCAGTTACTTCAGGGGGGACTACGAGCAGTACTTC. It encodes CASSYFRGDYEQYF.